This T cell receptor (beta chain) was observed in a study of lymphopenia after photon versus proton radiotherapy. Study-level results: Post-nadir diversity loss with photons came from oligoclonal expansion, particularly CD8+ Temra cells. Relative stability marked proton patients; photon patients lost diversity and naive cells.

This table comes from immunoSEQ multiplex PCR, and its TCRdb copy is limited to in-frame clones, with some not included. Seen here are some 44,000 clones, about 85% observed once, and the top ten hold roughly 25%. Worth noting for this clone: Antigen specificity is unknown.

The specimen was peripheral blood, collected from a patient treated with proton-based radiotherapy. The clonotype originates from a woman aged 65 to 85 with pancreatic cancer.

CDR3: CASTVGSEQYF. DNA for the CDR3: TGTGCCAGCACCGTAGGGAGCGAGCAGTACTTC. The V gene is TRBV28, the J gene TRBJ2-7; tentative D call: TRBD2 (5 bases). Germline values: CDR1 MDHEN, CDR2 SYDVKM. The CDR3 spans 11 residues. Between the trimmed V and J ends, which lost 7 bases and 6 bases, there was a span of 10 bases.